The clone carrying this T cell receptor beta chain has a count of ten or more. Its antigen remains unknown. These data belong to a study of CD8 T cells in ankylosing spondylitis. Germline assignment: CDR1 DFQATT and CDR2 SNEGSKA (reference sequence). The V end lost 1 base, the J end lost 5 bases, and 12 bases lay between the germline ends. The CDR3 loop spans 13 amino acids. Study results and caveats: Earlier work had already found some motif variants in reactive arthritis synovial fluid and blood.

TCRdb passed the 5' RACE reads through MiXCR, listing each CDR3 protein once. The top ten clones hold 9% to 15% of a sample with some 120,000 distinct CDR3 sequences, around 7% of them seen once. The chain links TRBV20-1 to TRBJ2-7; tentative D call: TRBD1 (6 bases). Sequencing used blood, either unsorted or a sorted T cell fraction (not recorded which). This clonotype was sampled from a male donor with ankylosing spondylitis or in good health (not recorded which). The CDR3 here is CSARVEGGDEQYF. CDR3 coding DNA: TGCAGTGCTAGAGTCGAAGGGGGAGACGAGCAGTACTTC.